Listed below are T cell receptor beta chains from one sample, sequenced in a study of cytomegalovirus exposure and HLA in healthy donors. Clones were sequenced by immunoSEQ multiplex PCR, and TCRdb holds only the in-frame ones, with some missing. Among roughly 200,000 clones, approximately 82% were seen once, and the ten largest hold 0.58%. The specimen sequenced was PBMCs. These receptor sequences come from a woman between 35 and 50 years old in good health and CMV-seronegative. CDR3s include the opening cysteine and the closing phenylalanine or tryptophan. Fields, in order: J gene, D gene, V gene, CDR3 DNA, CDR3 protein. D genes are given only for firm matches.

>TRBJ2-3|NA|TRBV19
TGTGCCAGTAGTATCTCCCGGGGGGCCACAGATACGCAGTATTTT
CASSISRGATDTQYF
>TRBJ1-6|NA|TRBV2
TGTGCCAGCAGCCTAGGACAGTATAATTCACCCCTCCACTTT
CASSLGQYNSPLHF
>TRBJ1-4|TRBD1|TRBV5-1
TGCGCCAGCCGCCCAGGGGGCGGGTTTGAAAAACTGTTTTTT
CASRPGGGFEKLFF
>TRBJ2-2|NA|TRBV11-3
TGTGCCAGCAGCCCCCGCGGGGTTAACACCGGGGAGCTGTTTTTT
CASSPRGVNTGELFF
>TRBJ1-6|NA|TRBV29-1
TGCAGCGTTGACCCAGGGTCTACAAATTCACCCCTCCACTTT
CSVDPGSTNSPLHF
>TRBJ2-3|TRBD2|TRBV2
TGTGCCAGCAGTGGGACTAGCGGGCCATTCAGCTCGCAGTATTTT
CASSGTSGPFSSQYF
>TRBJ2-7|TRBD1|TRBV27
TGTGCCAGCAGTGATCAGCCGGGACAGTACTACGAGCAGTACTTC
CASSDQPGQYYEQYF
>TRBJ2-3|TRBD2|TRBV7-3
TGTGCCAGCAGCTGGGGGGGACTAGCGGGGGGAATCACAGATACGCAGTATTTT
CASSWGGLAGGITDTQYF
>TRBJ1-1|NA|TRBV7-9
TGTGCCAGCAGCCCGACCCGGGGTAGCGACACTGAAGCTTTCTTT
CASSPTRGSDTEAFF
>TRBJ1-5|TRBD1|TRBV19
TGTGCCAGTAGTATAGACCGGACCGCAGGGGGAGTGCAGCCCCAGCATTTT
CASSIDRTAGGVQPQHF
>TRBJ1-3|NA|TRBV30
TGTGCCTGGAGTGTGGGGGGGTGGGCTGGAAACACCATATATTTT
CAWSVGGWAGNTIYF